This T cell receptor (beta chain) appears in the sequencing data of a study of Tregs in tolerant kidney transplant recipients. This CDR3 spans 10 amino acids. CDR1 is WNHNN, CDR2 SYGVQD, per germline (reference sequence). The V and J ends lost 2 bases and 8 bases respectively, with 3 bases between them. Clones were sequenced by immunoSEQ multiplex PCR, and TCRdb holds only the in-frame ones, with some missing. The sample carries tens of thousands of clones, 84% recorded once. Sequences were obtained from CD4+ T cells from blood. This clonotype originated in a human donor in good health. The J gene is TRBJ1-2, the V gene TRBV10-1; no clear D gene. The CDR3 here is CASSENGYTF. CDR3 DNA sequence: TGCGCCAGCAGTGAGAACGGCTACACCTTC.